This entry lists 19 T cell receptor beta chains sequenced from one sample in a study of PD-1 blockade in mismatch repair-deficient tumors. Libraries were prepared by immunoSEQ multiplex PCR; TCRdb keeps only in-frame clonotypes and omits some of them. Among some 130,000 clones, 88% were seen once, and the ten largest hold about 12%. The sequences come from peripheral blood, collected almost 74 weeks after starting pembrolizumab. All receptors derive from an adult with mismatch repair-deficient cancer.

The J gene is TRBJ1-1, the V gene TRBV27, with TRBD1 as a possible D gene (6 bases). CDR1 and CDR2 (germline): MNHEY, SMNVEV (reference sequence). V gave up 7 bases and J gave up 1 base, with 16 bases separating them. The CDR3 has 15 residues. CDR3: CASKPRTETNTEAFF. Here the CDR3 DNA reads TGTGCCAGCAAACCTCGGACAGAGACGAACACTGAAGCTTTCTTT.

The rearrangement links TRBV7-9 to TRBJ2-3, with 14 bases that match TRBD2. The CDR3 runs to 16 residues. Per germline, CDR1 SEHNR and CDR2 FQNEAQ (reference sequence). V was clipped by 5 bases and J by 5 bases; unmatched bases: 6. CDR3 amino acids: CASSPRLAGGLDTQYF. As DNA, the CDR3 is TGTGCCAGCAGCCCCCGACTAGCGGGAGGGTTAGATACGCAGTATTTT.

This chain joins TRBV10-2 and TRBJ1-2; D perhaps matches TRBD1 (6 bases). Between the trimmed V and J ends, which lost 3 bases and 3 bases, there was a span of 20 bases. The CDR3 covers 17 residues. CDR1 is WSHSY, CDR2 SAAADI, per germline. The CDR3 nucleotides read TGCGCCAGCAGTGACCCAGACCGGGACACCGGGGACTATGGCTACACCTTC. Residues: CASSDPDRDTGDYGYTF.

The CDR3 coding sequence is TGTGCCAGCAGCTTCGCGTACCAAGAGACCCAGTACTTC. Protein product: CASSFAYQETQYF. The J gene is TRBJ2-5, the V gene TRBV13; D ambiguous. There are 13 residues in the CDR3. V gave up 3 bases and J gave up 0 bases, with 5 bases separating them. Germline V gene sequence: CDR1 PRHDT, CDR2 FYEKMQ (reference sequence).

V is TRBV19 and J is TRBJ2-3; no firm D call. CDR1 is LNHDA, CDR2 SQIVND, per germline (reference sequence). The CDR3 has 16 amino acids. Trimming pared 5 bases from V and 2 bases from J, leaving 17 bases between. CDR3 in DNA: TGTGCCAGTAGTGGGGTTCTTTTTAGTGCCACAGATACGCAGTATTTT. Translation: CASSGVLFSATDTQYF.

Here the CDR3 DNA reads TGTGCCAGCAGCTTATTCCTAAGGGAAGGGTGGCCAGATACGCAGTATTTT. Translated, it gives CASSLFLREGWPDTQYF. The chain uses TRBV11-3 and TRBJ2-3; D not resolved. The germline V gene has CDR1 SGHNT and CDR2 YENEEA. Trimming pared 2 bases from V and 4 bases from J, leaving 19 bases between. This CDR3 is 17 amino acids long.

This clone was recorded once. The chain links TRBV30 to TRBJ1-1; D is perhaps TRBD1 (5 bases). The CDR3 has 15 amino acids. Germline CDR1 reads GTSNPN; CDR2 reads SVGIG (reference sequence). V lost 2 bases to trimming and J lost 4 bases, with 17 bases between them. The chain's CDR3 is CAWSMQGSRITEAFF. The CDR3 DNA reads as TGTGCCTGGAGTATGCAGGGAAGCCGGATCACTGAAGCTTTCTTT.

The rearrangement joins TRBV6-1 to TRBJ1-4; a weak D match, TRBD1 (5 bases). V gave up 1 base and J gave up 4 bases, with 13 bases separating them. The CDR3 sequence is 16 residues long. CDR1 is MNHNS, CDR2 SASEGT, per germline. The chain's CDR3 is CASSEGGGEGNEKLFF. The CDR3 nucleotides are TGTGCCAGCAGTGAAGGGGGCGGGGAAGGTAATGAAAAACTGTTTTTT.

V is TRBV18 and J is TRBJ2-5; maybe TRBD1 (5 bases). The germline V gene has CDR1 KGHSH and CDR2 LQKENI. Trimming shortened V by 5 bases and J by 5 bases, and 15 bases separated the two germline ends. This CDR3 has 14 residues. The CDR3 region has the DNA TGTGCCAGCTCAGAACCGACAGTGGAGGAGACCCAGTACTTC. This encodes CASSEPTVEETQYF.

The DNA for the CDR3 is TGTGCCAGCAGTGAATACTCCCCCCCCCGGTATTATGAGCAGTTCTTC. Translated: CASSEYSPPRYYEQFF. V usage is TRBV6-1 and J usage is TRBJ2-1; no reliable D call. The V gene lost 2 bases and the J gene lost 8 bases, with 19 bases spanning the gap. The germline gives CDR1 MNHNS, CDR2 SASEGT. The CDR3 runs to 16 residues.

V and J are TRBV25-1 and TRBJ2-2; 9 nucleotides align to TRBD2. Looked up from germline, CDR1 is MGHDK and CDR2 is SYGVNS. The CDR3 sequence is 14 residues long. V was clipped by 7 bases and J by 3 bases; unmatched bases: 3. The CDR3 coding sequence is TGTGCCAGCAATAGCGGGAGTTACACCGGGGAGCTGTTTTTT. This sequence encodes CASNSGSYTGELFF.

The J gene is TRBJ1-5, the V gene TRBV6-1; D possibly corresponds to TRBD1 (5 bases). CDR3 size: 17 residues. V dropped 2 bases and J dropped 0 bases, with 14 bases sitting between them. The germline CDR1 and CDR2 sequences are MNHNS and SASEGT. In DNA form, the CDR3 reads TGTGCCAGCAGTGAACTCAGGGCCTCTTATAGCAATCAGCCCCAGCATTTT. This codes for CASSELRASYSNQPQHF.

The J gene is TRBJ2-1, the V gene TRBV5-6; D perhaps matches TRBD2 (5 bases). CDR3 length: 18 amino acids. With 0 bases removed from V and 0 bases from J, the gap between germline ends came to 16 bases. Germline CDR1 and CDR2: SGHDT and YYEEEE. In nucleotides, the CDR3 is TGTGCCAGCAGCTTGGTTCCCCTTAGCGTTAGCTCCTACAATGAGCAGTTCTTC. Translated: CASSLVPLSVSSYNEQFF.

The chain couples TRBV29-1 to TRBJ2-3; the D gene is possibly TRBD2 (5 bases). V lost 4 bases to trimming and J lost 0 bases, with 5 bases between them. This CDR3 contains 12 residues. Germline values: CDR1 SQVTM, CDR2 ANQGSEA. The CDR3 is CSVGGSTDTQYF. CDR3 coding DNA: TGCAGCGTTGGAGGGAGCACAGATACGCAGTATTTT.

This chain links TRBV6-1 with TRBJ2-1; the match to TRBD1 covers 9 bases. This CDR3 is built from 14 residues. V shed 9 bases and J 6 bases; nucleotides not matched to a gene: 9. Germline CDR1 is MNHNS and CDR2 is SASEGT. The CDR3 protein is CARPGTGPGNEQFF. DNA for the CDR3: TGTGCCAGACCCGGGACAGGGCCCGGCAATGAGCAGTTCTTC.

The J gene is TRBJ2-3, the V gene TRBV6-5; no firm D call. The CDR3 has 14 residues. Germline V gene data show CDR1 as MNHEY and CDR2 as SVGAGI. Deletions cut 8 bases from V and 2 bases from J, with 14 bases between. CDR3 region: CASHRQSLTDTQYF. DNA for the CDR3: TGTGCCAGCCATAGGCAGTCCCTCACAGATACGCAGTATTTT.

The J gene is TRBJ2-1, the V gene TRBV28, with 8 bases aligning to TRBD2. Trimming removed 4 bases from V and 7 bases from J; junction bases left unmatched: 3. Looked up from germline, CDR1 is MDHEN and CDR2 is SYDVKM. The CDR3 consists of 13 residues. This CDR3 reads CASSSSSGNEQFF. The CDR3 nucleotides read TGTGCCAGCAGTTCTTCTAGCGGGAATGAGCAGTTCTTC. Full variable domain (rest looked up from reference TRBV28 and TRBJ2-1): DVKVTQSSRYLVKRTGEKVFLECVQDMDHENMFWYRQDPGLGLRLIYFSYDVKMKEKGDIPEGYSVSREKKERFSLILESASTNQTSMYLCASSSSSGNEQFFGPGTRLTVL.

The V gene is TRBV4-1, the J gene TRBJ2-5; a weak D match, TRBD2 (5 bases). This CDR3 is built from 15 residues. Germline values: CDR1 MGHRA, CDR2 YSYEKL. The V end was cut by 4 bases, the J end by 5 bases, with 17 bases between. The CDR3 spells CASSPLEARGETQYF. CDR3 bases: TGCGCCAGCAGCCCCTTGGAGGCCAGAGGGGAGACCCAGTACTTC.

The chain couples TRBV4-1 to TRBJ1-5, with D possibly being TRBD1 (6 bases). Looked up from germline, CDR1 is MGHRA and CDR2 is YSYEKL. This CDR3 is built from 16 residues. V was cut by 2 bases and J by 1 base, with 12 bases left in between. CDR3 sequence: CASSQTAGASNQPQHF. The DNA for the CDR3 is TGCGCCAGCAGCCAAACAGCAGGGGCCAGCAATCAGCCCCAGCATTTT.